A single sample gave rise to the 27 T cell receptor beta chains below, sequenced in a study of human T cells and chemical hapten exposure. Time point here: pre-sensitization, week 0. The treatment: therapeutic diphenylcyclopropenone sensitization with weekly scalp DPC. TCRdb fed the RACE reads into MiXCR, producing one record per CDR3 protein. The table shows 250,000 or so distinct CDR3 sequences, with just under 8% occurring only once. This specimen was whole blood, taken in connection with sensitization to the hapten diphenylcyclopropenone (DPC). The receptors were sampled from a man aged 18 to 30 with alopecia areata. Some clones in this sample may be carry-over from other donors' samples.

This chain uses TRBV28 with TRBJ1-5; D gene ambiguous. Trimming cost V 2 bases and J 0 bases, with 11 bases left between them. Per germline, CDR1 MDHEN and CDR2 SYDVKM. CDR3 length: 16 residues. Here the CDR3 DNA reads TGTGCCAGCAGTTTAGGACGCATCTTTAGCAATCAGCCCCAGCATTTT. This translates into CASSLGRIFSNQPQHF.

This clonotype was detected many times. The chain has TRBV6-2 or TRBV6-3 and TRBJ2-2; unclear D gene. Trimming pared 5 bases from V and 5 bases from J, leaving 9 bases between. Germline CDR1 MNHEY, CDR2 SVGEGT. This CDR3 has 13 residues. CDR3 sequence (DNA): TGTGCCAGCAGTCCGTATGTGACCGGGGAGCTGTTTTTT. This sequence encodes CASSPYVTGELFF.

This chain links TRBV5-1 with TRBJ2-7; 9 bases are shared with TRBD2. With V trimmed by 4 bases and J by 7 bases, 9 bases remained unmatched. The germline CDR1 and CDR2 sequences are SGHRS and YFSETQ. The CDR3 runs to 14 residues. CDR3 protein: CASSPIAGAGEQYV. The CDR3 coding sequence is TGCGCCAGCAGCCCAATAGCGGGGGCGGGTGAGCAGTACGTC.

This clonotype appeared a few times. The CDR3 DNA sequence: TGTGCCAGCAGTTACTCCCTTACGGGCACTGAAGCTTTCTTT. Translation gives CASSYSLTGTEAFF. This chain uses TRBV6-5 with TRBJ1-1; D is uncertain. This CDR3 is 14 amino acids long. The germline V gene encodes CDR1 MNHEY and CDR2 SVGAGI. Trimming stripped 0 bases from V and 4 bases from J, with 9 bases between.

At least ten counts were recorded for this clonotype. The chain recombines TRBV5-1 with TRBJ1-4; D ambiguous. Trimming cost V 0 bases and J 3 bases, with 6 bases left between them. The germline CDR1 and CDR2 sequences are SGHRS and YFSETQ. This CDR3 spans 14 amino acids. CDR3 DNA sequence: TGCGCCAGCAGCTTGGGAGCGGCTAATGAAAAACTGTTTTTT. Translating it yields CASSLGAANEKLFF. Filled out from reference TRBV5-1 and TRBJ1-4, the complete variable domain reads KAGVTQTPRYLIKTRGQQVTLSCSPISGHRSVSWYQQTPGQGLQFLFEYFSETQRNKGNFPGRFSGRQFSNSRSEMNVSTLELGDSALYLCASSLGAANEKLFFGSGTQLSVL.

The chain is built from TRBV29-1 and TRBJ1-1, with D hard to call. Germline V lookup: CDR1 SQVTM, CDR2 ANQGSEA. Trimming took off 4 bases at V and 2 bases at J, with 8 bases between the two ends. This CDR3 is built from 12 residues. Here the CDR3 reads CSVGGANTEAFF. CDR3 nucleotides: TGCAGCGTTGGAGGCGCTAACACTGAAGCTTTCTTT.

The chain links TRBV20-1 to TRBJ2-5, with D possibly being TRBD2 (6 bases). With 6 bases removed from V and 6 bases from J, the gap between germline ends came to 20 bases. In germline, CDR1 is DFQATT, CDR2 SNEGSKA (reference sequence). CDR3 size: 14 residues. The CDR3 spells CSALTSGQQQTQYF. The CDR3 DNA follows: TGCAGTGCGCTAACGAGCGGGCAGCAACAGACCCAGTACTTC.

J is TRBJ2-3 and V is TRBV24-1, with D possibly being TRBD1 (5 bases). The length of the CDR3 is 18 residues. CDR1 and CDR2 from the germline V gene are KGHDR and SFDVKD. The V end was cut by 8 bases, the J end by 0 bases, with 23 bases between. This chain's CDR3 is CATTLKGSPITSTDTQYF. CDR3 coding DNA: TGTGCCACCACACTCAAGGGGTCGCCCATAACTAGCACAGATACGCAGTATTTT.

The CDR3 DNA is TGTGCCAGCAGTTTAGAGTCAGGGGTCCTTCAGCCCCAGCATTTT. It specifies CASSLESGVLQPQHF. The chain has TRBV12-3 or TRBV12-4 and TRBJ1-5; possibly TRBD1 for D (6 bases). There are 15 residues in the CDR3. Between the trimmed V and J ends, which lost 1 base and 6 bases, there was a span of 13 bases.

Worth noting for this clonotype: A read error may explain this, as a much larger clone is one base away. V is TRBV6-2 or TRBV6-3 and J is TRBJ2-2; TRBD1 or TRBD2 may be the D gene (5 bases each). CDR3 length: 17 amino acids. Trimming stripped 2 bases from V and 1 base from J, with 14 bases between. In germline, CDR1 is MNHEY, CDR2 SVGEGT. CDR3: CASSYVRGVKNTGELFF. CDR3 coding DNA: TGTGCCAGCAGTTACGTGAGAGGGGTCAAGAACACCGGGGAGCTGTTTTTT.

This clonotype was detected a few times. The rearrangement links TRBV7-3 to TRBJ2-1; 7 bases are a match to TRBD2. Germline CDR1 SGHTA, CDR2 FQGTGA. Germline trimming cut 1 base from V and 7 bases from J; bases unmatched to any gene: 10. This CDR3 region has 16 residues. The CDR3 is CASSLMGGAKGNEQFF. The CDR3 region has the DNA TGTGCCAGCAGCTTAATGGGAGGGGCCAAGGGAAATGAGCAGTTCTTC.

This clonotype occurred a few times. The chain uses TRBV15 and TRBJ1-5; tentatively, D is TRBD1 (5 bases). Germline lookup yields CDR1 LNHNV and CDR2 YYDKDF (reference sequence). This CDR3 region has 15 residues. Trimming left V 1 base short and J 4 bases short, with 11 bases between. The CDR3 sequence: CATSRARQGNQPQHF. The CDR3 nucleotides are TGTGCCACCAGCAGAGCGAGGCAGGGAAATCAGCCCCAGCATTTT.

This clonotype has a handful of counts. V usage is TRBV27 and J usage is TRBJ1-2; no definite D call. Deletions cut 4 bases from V and 3 bases from J, with 9 bases between. The CDR3 contains 13 residues. Germline lookup yields CDR1 MNHEY and CDR2 SMNVEV (reference sequence). CDR3 sequence: CASSSSIHYGYTF. CDR3 sequence (DNA): TGTGCCAGCAGTTCGTCAATCCACTATGGCTACACCTTC.

This clonotype has at least ten counts. The gene calls are TRBV5-1 and TRBJ2-2, with D uncertain. Germline CDR1 is SGHRS and CDR2 is YFSETQ. Trimming pared 4 bases from V and 1 base from J, leaving 8 bases between. The CDR3 is 14 residues long. The CDR3, as DNA: TGCGCCAGCAGCAGATACAGGAACACCGGGGAGCTGTTTTTT. Its protein is CASSRYRNTGELFF.

The chain combines TRBV5-4 with TRBJ1-1, with D possibly being TRBD1 (6 bases). The germline V and J ends were trimmed by 0 bases and 5 bases, with 11 bases remaining between them. Germline loops: CDR1 SGHNT, CDR2 YYREEE (reference sequence). The CDR3 totals 14 residues. This CDR3 reads CASSLGRGWTEAFF. CDR3 DNA sequence: TGTGCCAGCAGCTTGGGCAGGGGTTGGACTGAAGCTTTCTTT. The complete variable domain, with remaining parts taken from reference TRBV5-4 and TRBJ1-1, reads ETGVTQSPTHLIKTRGQQVTLRCSSQSGHNTVSWYQQALGQGPQFIFQYYREEENGRGNFPPRFSGLQFPNYSSELNVNALELDDSALYLCASSLGRGWTEAFFGQGTRLTVV.

This sequence joins TRBV11-2 and TRBJ2-1, with 7 bases fitting TRBD1. Trimming cost V 5 bases and J 6 bases; bases outside gene matches: 4. This CDR3 has 13 residues. Germline values: CDR1 SGHAT, CDR2 FQNNGV. The CDR3 nucleotides are TGTGCCAGCAGCCACGGGACAGCCAATGAGCAGTTCTTC. It specifies CASSHGTANEQFF.

This clonotype was observed many times. The rearrangement links TRBV10-2 to TRBJ2-1; 10 bases match TRBD2. CDR1 WSHSY and CDR2 SAAADI come from the germline V gene. The CDR3 has 17 residues. Trimming cost V 6 bases and J 4 bases; bases outside gene matches: 12. The DNA for the CDR3 is TGCGCCAGCAGGGGAGATTCAGCGGGGGGGCGTTACAATGAGCAGTTCTTC. The encoded protein is CASRGDSAGGRYNEQFF.

This clonotype was counted a few times. The chain links TRBV7-2 to TRBJ2-2; a weak D match, TRBD2 (6 bases). The CDR3 is 15 amino acids. V was pared by 6 bases and J by 7 bases, with 18 bases between. Germline V gene lookup returns CDR1 SGHTA and CDR2 FQGNSA. CDR3 residues: CASRTRGAKNGELFF. The CDR3 nucleotides read TGTGCCAGCAGGACACGCGGGGCGAAAAACGGGGAGCTGTTTTTT.

V usage is TRBV7-8 and J usage is TRBJ1-5; no definite D call. The V gene's germline CDR1 is SGHVS and CDR2 FQNEAQ. Trimming cost V 1 base and J 1 base, with 11 bases left between them. CDR3 length equals 16 residues. CDR3 DNA: TGTGCCAGCAGCTTAGTTCGGGTTTCGAGCAATCAGCCCCAGCATTTT. Protein: CASSLVRVSSNQPQHF.

This clonotype has just a few counts. The V gene is TRBV7-9, the J gene TRBJ2-7; TRBD1 agrees at 9 bases. Trimming took 5 bases from V and 3 from J; bases not matched to a gene: 8. The CDR3 is made up of 15 amino acids. Germline loops: CDR1 SEHNR, CDR2 FQNEAQ (reference sequence). The CDR3 DNA follows: TGTGCCAGCAGCCGGGACAGGGCGCCCCACTACGAGCAGTACTTC. It yields the protein CASSRDRAPHYEQYF. The entire variable domain, with the rest obtained from reference TRBV7-9 and TRBJ2-7, is as follows: DTGVSQNPRHKITKRGQNVTFRCDPISEHNRLYWYRQTLGQGPEFLTYFQNEAQLEKSRLLSDRFSAERPKGSFSTLEIQRTEQGDSAMYLCASSRDRAPHYEQYFGPGTRLTVT.

This clonotype was picked up a small number of times. The V call is TRBV4-3, the J call TRBJ1-2; possibly TRBD1 for D (6 bases). Trimming stripped 7 bases from V and 0 bases from J, with 15 bases between. Germline lookup yields CDR1 LGHNA and CDR2 YSLEER. The CDR3 extends over 15 amino acids. CDR3 nucleotide sequence: TGCGCCAGCAACCCGTCGGCAGGGGCTAACTATGGCTACACCTTC. Translated: CASNPSAGANYGYTF.

A few counts support this clonotype. The V and J genes are TRBV29-1 and TRBJ1-1, with a weak D call TRBD1 (6 bases). CDR1 is SQVTM, CDR2 ANQGSEA, per germline. V lost 7 bases and J lost 1, with 10 bases in between. This CDR3 contains 12 residues. In DNA, the CDR3 is TGCAGCGCCACAGGGCCGAACACTGAAGCTTTCTTT. This codes for CSATGPNTEAFF.

The chain combines TRBV14 with TRBJ2-7; 8 nucleotides align to TRBD1. V shed 6 bases, J shed 2 bases, and the junction held 6 bases outside the gene matches. The CDR3 is 14 residues long. CDR1 and CDR2 from the germline V gene are SGHDN and FVKESK. In DNA form, the CDR3 reads TGTGCCAGCAGTCCTAGGACAGGGCCCTACGAGCAGTACGTC. Protein: CASSPRTGPYEQYV.

This clonotype was seen a few times. This chain joins TRBV10-1 and TRBJ2-3; D may correspond to TRBD1 or TRBD2 (6 bases each). V was cut by 1 base and J by 2 bases, with 13 bases left in between. The germline V gene encodes CDR1 WNHNN and CDR2 SYGVQD (reference sequence). The CDR3 is 16 residues long. The CDR3 nucleotides are TGCGCCAGCAGTGAGTACAGAGGGGGGTTCACAGATACGCAGTATTTT. This gives the protein CASSEYRGGFTDTQYF.

There are a few counts of this clonotype. The chain joins TRBV27 to TRBJ2-7; a weak D match, TRBD1 (5 bases). The CDR3 loop spans 14 amino acids. With 3 bases removed from V and 2 bases from J, the gap between germline ends came to 11 bases. Germline assignment: CDR1 MNHEY and CDR2 SMNVEV (reference sequence). This CDR3 reads CASSFFQGPYEQYF. The CDR3 DNA follows: TGTGCCAGCAGTTTTTTTCAGGGTCCCTACGAGCAGTACTTC.

This clonotype has ten or more counts. The chain links TRBV25-1 to TRBJ1-1; D uncertain. This CDR3 is 15 amino acids long. Germline lookup yields CDR1 MGHDK and CDR2 SYGVNS. V lost 3 bases to trimming and J lost 0 bases, with 11 bases between them. DNA of the CDR3: TGTGCCAGCAGTGATTTAGACCTAATGAACACTGAAGCTTTCTTT. Translated: CASSDLDLMNTEAFF.

This clonotype was counted ten times or more. This chain links TRBV9 with TRBJ2-5; D unresolved. CDR3 length: 14 residues. Trimming shortened V by 0 bases and J by 1 base, and 7 bases separated the two germline ends. Germline-derived CDR1 and CDR2 are SGDLS and YYNGEE. CDR3 amino acids: CASSVAATQETQYF. Written as DNA, the CDR3 is TGTGCCAGCAGCGTAGCGGCAACCCAAGAGACCCAGTACTTC. Complete variable domain (other parts from reference TRBV9 and TRBJ2-5): DSGVTQTPKHLITATGQRVTLRCSPRSGDLSVYWYQQSLDQGLQFLIQYYNGEERAKGNILERFSAQQFPDLHSELNLSSLELGDSALYFCASSVAATQETQYFGPGTRLLVL.